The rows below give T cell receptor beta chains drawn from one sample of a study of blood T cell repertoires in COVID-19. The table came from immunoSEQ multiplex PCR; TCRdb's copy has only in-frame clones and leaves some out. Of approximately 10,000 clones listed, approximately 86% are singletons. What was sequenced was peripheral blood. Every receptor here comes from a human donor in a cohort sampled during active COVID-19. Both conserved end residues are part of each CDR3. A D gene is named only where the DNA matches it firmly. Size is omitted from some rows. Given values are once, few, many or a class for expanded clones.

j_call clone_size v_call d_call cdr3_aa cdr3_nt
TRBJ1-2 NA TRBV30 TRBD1 CAWKGTGAVSEGYTF TGTGCCTGGAAGGGAACAGGGGCGGTTTCGGAAGGCTACACCTTC
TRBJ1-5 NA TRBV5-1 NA CASSLGGNSNQPQHF TGCGCCAGCAGCTTGGGAGGGAATAGCAATCAGCCCCAGCATTTT
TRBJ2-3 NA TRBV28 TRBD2 CASSLKGILAGVPDTQYF TGTGCCAGCAGTTTAAAAGGGATACTAGCGGGAGTGCCAGATACGCAGTATTTT
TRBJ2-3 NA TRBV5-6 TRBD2 CASSSTSGRIGTDTQYF TGTGCCAGCAGCTCTACTAGCGGGAGAATAGGCACAGATACGCAGTATTTT
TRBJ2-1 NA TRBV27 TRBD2 CASSLLAGEYNEQFF TGTGCCAGCAGCCTACTAGCGGGAGAGTACAATGAGCAGTTCTTC
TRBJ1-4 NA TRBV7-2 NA CASSLNPPGIAEKLFF TGTGCCAGCAGCTTAAATCCCCCGGGTATAGCTGAAAAACTGTTTTTT
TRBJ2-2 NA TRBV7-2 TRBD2 CASSLDLAGVTGELFF TGTGCCAGCAGCTTAGATCTAGCGGGGGTTACCGGGGAGCTGTTTTTT
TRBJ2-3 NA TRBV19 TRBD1 CASTPDRVSSTDTQYF TGTGCCAGTACCCCAGACAGGGTATCAAGCACAGATACGCAGTATTTT
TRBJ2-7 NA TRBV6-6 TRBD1 CASRRTGPFYEQYF TGTGCCAGCAGGAGGACAGGCCCGTTCTACGAGCAGTACTTC
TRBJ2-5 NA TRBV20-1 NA CSAQAIETQYF TGCAGTGCACAGGCGATAGAGACCCAGTACTTC
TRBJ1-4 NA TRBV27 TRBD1 CASSLYAGGGEKLFF TGTGCCAGCAGTTTATATGCAGGGGGCGGTGAAAAACTGTTTTTT
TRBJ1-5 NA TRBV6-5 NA CASNSGGGNQPQHF TGTGCCAGCAACTCGGGGGGGGGCAATCAGCCCCAGCATTTT
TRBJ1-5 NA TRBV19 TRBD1 CASSRTGGAGQPQHF TGTGCCAGTAGTCGGACAGGGGGCGCTGGACAGCCCCAGCATTTT
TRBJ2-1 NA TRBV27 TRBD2 CASSLLAGVSYNEQFF TGTGCCAGCAGTTTACTGGCGGGAGTTTCCTACAATGAGCAGTTCTTC
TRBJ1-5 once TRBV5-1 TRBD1 CASSRTGESFQPQHF TGCGCCAGCAGCAGGACAGGGGAGAGCTTTCAGCCCCAGCATTTT
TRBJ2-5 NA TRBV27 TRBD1 CASSPGQGQTQYF TGTGCCAGCAGCCCGGGACAGGGACAGACCCAGTACTTC
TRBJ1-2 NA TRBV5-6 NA CASNPQSLWGYTF TGTGCCAGCAACCCCCAGTCCCTCTGGGGCTACACCTTC
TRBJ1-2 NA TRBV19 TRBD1 CATGTGSNYGYTF TGTGCCACTGGGACAGGGAGTAACTATGGCTACACCTTC
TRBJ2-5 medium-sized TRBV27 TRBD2 CASSLAGATKETQYF TGTGCCAGCAGTCTAGCGGGAGCGACGAAAGAGACCCAGTACTTC
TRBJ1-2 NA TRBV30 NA CAVGGTASYGYTF TGTGCCGTTGGAGGGACGGCGAGCTATGGCTACACCTTC
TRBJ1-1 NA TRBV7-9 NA CASIALGLNTEAFF TGTGCCAGCATCGCGTTGGGGCTTAACACTGAAGCTTTCTTT
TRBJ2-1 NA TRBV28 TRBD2 CASSSTVPTSGINNEQFF TGTGCCAGCAGTTCTACTGTCCCGACTAGCGGGATAAACAATGAGCAGTTCTTC
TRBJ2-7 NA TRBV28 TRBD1 CASSLSYRGYEQYF TGTGCCAGCAGTTTATCCTACAGGGGATACGAGCAGTACTTC
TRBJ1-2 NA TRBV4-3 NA CASSQDWGGSHGYTF TGCGCCAGCAGCCAAGATTGGGGCGGTTCCCATGGCTACACCTTC
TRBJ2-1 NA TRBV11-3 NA CASSFIGGASSYNEQFF TGTGCCAGCAGTTTCATTGGAGGCGCCAGCTCCTACAATGAGCAGTTCTTC
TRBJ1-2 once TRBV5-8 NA CASSLVSGLSNYGYTF TGTGCCAGCAGCTTGGTGTCCGGACTCTCTAACTATGGCTACACCTTC
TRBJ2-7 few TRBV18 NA CASSPPQGQRLGQYF TGTGCCAGCTCACCACCTCAGGGGCAGCGGCTCGGGCAGTACTTC
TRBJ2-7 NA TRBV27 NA CASSRSAAGAWLYEQYF TGTGCCAGCAGTAGGTCGGCGGCAGGGGCCTGGCTCTACGAGCAGTACTTC
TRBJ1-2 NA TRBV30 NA CAWSVGGRRFSGYTF TGTGCCTGGAGTGTCGGGGGGCGCCGTTTCAGTGGCTACACCTTC
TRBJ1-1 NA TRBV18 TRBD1 CASSSTTGVGTEAFF TGTGCCAGCTCATCAACGACAGGGGTGGGCACTGAAGCTTTCTTT
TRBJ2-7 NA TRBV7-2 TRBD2 CASSRRGRVTRGSYEQYF TGTGCCAGCAGCCGTCGGGGCAGGGTTACGCGGGGGTCCTACGAGCAGTACTTC
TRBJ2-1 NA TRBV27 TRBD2 CASSLAGADEQFF TGTGCCAGCAGTTTGGCGGGAGCGGATGAGCAGTTCTTC
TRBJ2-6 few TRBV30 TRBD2 CAWSGLAGFSGANVLTF TGTGCCTGGTCGGGACTAGCGGGCTTCTCTGGGGCCAACGTCCTGACTTTC
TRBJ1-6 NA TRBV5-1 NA CATRDHDRGNSPLHF TGCGCCACCAGAGACCACGATCGGGGTAATTCACCCCTCCACTTT
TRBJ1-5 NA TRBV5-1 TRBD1 CASSVDRDQPQHF TGCGCCAGCAGCGTAGACAGGGACCAGCCCCAGCATTTT
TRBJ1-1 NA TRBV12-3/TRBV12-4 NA CASSLSVNTEAFF TGTGCCAGCAGTTTGTCAGTGAACACTGAAGCTTTCTTT
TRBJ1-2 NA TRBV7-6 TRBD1 CASSLDGRTGMGGYTF TGTGCCAGCAGCTTGGACGGACGGACAGGGATGGGGGGCTACACCTTC
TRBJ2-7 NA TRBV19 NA CASSILQGWDEQYF TGTGCCAGTAGTATACTCCAGGGCTGGGACGAGCAGTACTTC
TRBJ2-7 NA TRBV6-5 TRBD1 CASRQMTGFYEQYF TGTGCCAGCAGACAAATGACAGGGTTCTACGAGCAGTACTTC
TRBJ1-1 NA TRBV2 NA CASSLIAGDLGAFF TGTGCCAGCAGCCTAATAGCAGGGGACCTGGGAGCTTTCTTT
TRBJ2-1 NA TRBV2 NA CASSSPGDSYNEQFF TGTGCCAGCAGTAGTCCAGGGGACTCCTACAATGAGCAGTTCTTC
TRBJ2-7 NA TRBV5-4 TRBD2 CASSLIGSGNYEQYF TGTGCCAGCAGCTTGATAGGTAGCGGGAACTACGAGCAGTACTTC
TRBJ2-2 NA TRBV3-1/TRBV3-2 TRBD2 CASSQDRTSGENTGELFF TGTGCCAGCAGCCAAGATAGGACTAGCGGGGAGAACACCGGGGAGCTGTTTTTT
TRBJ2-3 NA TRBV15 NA CATSRVSSTDTQYF TGTGCCACCAGCAGGGTCAGTTCCACAGATACGCAGTATTTT
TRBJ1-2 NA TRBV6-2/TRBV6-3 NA CASSYLQGNYGYTF TGTGCCAGCAGTTACTTGCAGGGGAACTATGGCTACACCTTC
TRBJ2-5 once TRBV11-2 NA CASSPNVGVGGQETQYF TGTGCCAGCAGCCCCAACGTAGGGGTAGGTGGGCAAGAGACCCAGTACTTC
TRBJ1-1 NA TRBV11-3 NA CASSMTADTEAFF TGTGCCAGCAGCATGACAGCTGACACTGAAGCTTTCTTT
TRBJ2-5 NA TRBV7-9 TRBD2 CASSYGTNQETQYF TGTGCCAGCAGCTACGGGACTAACCAAGAGACCCAGTACTTC
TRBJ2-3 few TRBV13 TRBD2 CASSLGREGTDTQYF TGTGCCAGCAGCTTAGGACGGGAGGGCACAGATACGCAGTATTTT
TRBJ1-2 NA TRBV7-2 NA CASTQRGGPTNYGYTF TGTGCCAGCACTCAAAGGGGGGGCCCGACTAACTATGGCTACACCTTC
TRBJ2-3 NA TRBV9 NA CASSVAGGIGTDTQYF TGTGCCAGCAGCGTAGCGGGGGGCATTGGCACAGATACGCAGTATTTT
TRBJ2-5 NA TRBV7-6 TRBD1 CASSLTGFIETQYF TGTGCCAGCAGCCTGACAGGGTTTATAGAGACCCAGTACTTC
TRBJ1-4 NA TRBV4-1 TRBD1 CASSLGQGLPNEKLFF TGCGCCAGCAGCCTCGGACAGGGACTACCTAATGAAAAACTGTTTTTT
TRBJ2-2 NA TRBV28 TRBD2 CASSLGLAGHTGELFF TGTGCCAGCAGTTTAGGGCTAGCGGGACACACCGGGGAGCTGTTTTTT
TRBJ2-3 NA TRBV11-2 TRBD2 CASSLIGRYPDTQYF TGTGCCAGCAGCTTAATCGGGAGGTACCCAGATACGCAGTATTTT
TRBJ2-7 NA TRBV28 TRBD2 CASSTSGSYEQYF TGTGCCAGCTCGACTAGCGGCTCCTACGAGCAGTACTTC
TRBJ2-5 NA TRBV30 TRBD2 CASGLGGETQYF TGTGCCTCCGGACTAGGCGGTGAGACCCAGTACTTC
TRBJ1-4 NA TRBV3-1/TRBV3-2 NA CASSQGSELVEAEPNEKLFF TGTGCCAGCAGCCAAGGAAGCGAATTGGTTGAGGCAGAACCAAATGAAAAACTGTTTTTT